The next 15 T cell receptor beta chains were all read from a single sample in a study of blood T cell repertoires in COVID-19. Some clones are missing from TCRdb's copy, which holds only in-frame ones; the method was immunoSEQ multiplex PCR. The profile shows more than 250,000 clones, approximately 90% of them singletons. Material: PBMCs or T cells enriched from blood (not recorded which). All receptors come from a woman in her thirties who had recovered from COVID-19.

The V call is TRBV7-9, the J call TRBJ1-5; D possibly corresponds to TRBD1 (5 bases). This CDR3 is 14 amino acids long. The V gene's germline CDR1 is SEHNR and CDR2 FQNEAQ (reference sequence). Trimming took 5 bases from V and 0 from J, leaving 8 bases between them. CDR3 DNA sequence: TGTGCCAGCAGCCTGACAGCTAGCAATCAGCCCCAGCATTTT. Translation gives CASSLTASNQPQHF.

Only one count was recorded for this clone. The rearrangement joins TRBV30 to TRBJ1-1; tentative D call: TRBD1 (5 bases). The CDR3 is 14 amino acids. Germline V lookup: CDR1 GTSNPN, CDR2 SVGIG (reference sequence). Trimming shortened V by 3 bases and J by 4 bases, and 15 bases separated the two germline ends. For the CDR3, the DNA is TGTGCCTGGAGCAAGGGAGGAAGGGGCACTGAAGCTTTCTTT. Residues: CAWSKGGRGTEAFF.

The chain has TRBV4-3 and TRBJ2-7; D is possibly TRBD2 (5 bases). Deletions cut 3 bases from V and 2 bases from J, with 11 bases between. Germline V gene data show CDR1 as LGHNA and CDR2 as YSLEER. The CDR3 is made up of 14 amino acids. The chain's CDR3 is CASSQWIGAYEQYF. CDR3 in DNA: TGCGCCAGCAGCCAGTGGATCGGGGCCTACGAGCAGTACTTC.

This clone was seen a few times. The rearrangement uses TRBV7-2 and TRBJ1-2; TRBD1 matches at 8 bases. V dropped 5 bases and J dropped 2; count of bases not matched to a gene: 1. The CDR3 has 13 residues. The germline V gene encodes CDR1 SGHTA and CDR2 FQGNSA. Here the CDR3 DNA reads TGTGCCAGCAGCCGGGACAGGAACTATGGCTACACCTTC. The encoded protein is CASSRDRNYGYTF.

This clone came up once. The V call is TRBV5-4, the J call TRBJ1-2; TRBD1 agrees at 7 bases. Germline CDR1 and CDR2: SGHNT and YYREEE (reference sequence). The V and J ends lost 0 bases and 8 bases, in that order; junction bases with no gene match: 7. The CDR3 is 14 residues long. This CDR3 reads CASSLGTAGGGYTF. The CDR3, as DNA: TGTGCCAGCAGCTTGGGAACGGCAGGGGGAGGCTACACCTTC.

This chain uses TRBV7-3 with TRBJ2-1; TRBD2 is a possible D gene (6 bases). The length of the CDR3 is 14 residues. CDR1 is SGHTA and CDR2 is FQGTGA in the germline V gene. V was cut by 0 bases and J by 7 bases, with 10 bases left in between. Here the CDR3 DNA reads TGTGCCAGCAGCTTAACCCGACTAGGGAATGAGCAGTTCTTC. It codes for CASSLTRLGNEQFF.

The rearrangement joins TRBV7-2 to TRBJ2-5; no reliable D call. This CDR3 spans 11 amino acids. Deletions cut 1 base from V and 9 bases from J, with 6 bases between. Germline CDR1 and CDR2: SGHTA and FQGNSA. CDR3 loop: CASSLDEAQYF. DNA for the CDR3: TGTGCCAGCAGCTTAGACGAGGCCCAGTACTTC.

This clone was recorded only once. One end of the junction is discordant with germline, which a read error may explain. The rearrangement links TRBV7-9 to TRBJ2-5; 7 bases map to TRBD2. The germline V gene encodes CDR1 SEHNR and CDR2 FQNEAQ (reference sequence). The CDR3 contains 12 residues. CDR3 in DNA: TGTGCCGGCAGGACTAGTTCGGAGACCCAGTACTTC. Protein product: CAGRTSSETQYF.

The chain is built from TRBV30 and TRBJ1-1, with a possible D match to TRBD1 (6 bases). CDR1 and CDR2 (germline): GTSNPN, SVGIG (reference sequence). The CDR3 length is 16 residues. V shed 4 bases and J shed 2 bases, with 20 bases lying between them. Written as DNA, the CDR3 is TGTGCCTGGATGTGGGCCGGGACAAGACAAAACACTGAAGCTTTCTTT. It is translated as CAWMWAGTRQNTEAFF.

This clone has at least ten counts. The chain links TRBV7-9 to TRBJ2-2; a weak D match, TRBD2 (6 bases). Germline V gene sequence: CDR1 SEHNR, CDR2 FQNEAQ (reference sequence). Trimming removed 8 bases from V and 5 bases from J, with 12 bases in between. The CDR3 spans 13 residues. The CDR3 region has the DNA TGTGCCAGCGGGCCGGGGAGGACCGGGGAGCTGTTTTTT. Encoded protein: CASGPGRTGELFF.

The chain combines TRBV6-5 with TRBJ1-3; D call uncertain. The length of the CDR3 is 13 residues. V lost 6 bases and J lost 0, with 6 bases in between. Germline-derived CDR1 and CDR2 are MNHEY and SVGAGI. The CDR3 DNA is TGTGCCAGCAGCCTCCTCTCTGGAAACACCATATATTTT. Translated, it gives CASSLLSGNTIYF.

The V gene is TRBV7-2, the J gene TRBJ2-1; D might be TRBD2 (5 bases). V was clipped by 1 base and J by 10 bases, with 8 bases between them. Germline values: CDR1 SGHTA, CDR2 FQGNSA. The CDR3 contains 12 residues. Here the CDR3 reads CASSLGTGEQFF. CDR3 sequence (DNA): TGTGCCAGCAGCTTAGGGACGGGGGAGCAGTTCTTC.

The chain is built from TRBV11-2 and TRBJ1-4; a possible D gene is TRBD1 (6 bases). V was trimmed by 1 base and J by 5 bases, leaving 14 bases between them. This CDR3 contains 16 residues. CDR1 SGHAT and CDR2 FQNNGV come from the germline V gene. CDR3 sequence (DNA): TGTGCCAGCAGCTTAGTAGTACAGGGCAGAAATGAAAAACTGTTTTTT. Its protein is CASSLVVQGRNEKLFF.

V is TRBV5-6 and J is TRBJ1-1, with 7 nucleotides matching TRBD1. V dropped 5 bases and J dropped 0; count of bases not matched to a gene: 4. The germline V gene has CDR1 SGHDT and CDR2 YYEEEE. The CDR3 is made up of 14 amino acids. The CDR3 reads CASRVGQMNTEAFF. The DNA of the CDR3 is TGTGCCAGCAGGGTGGGACAGATGAACACTGAAGCTTTCTTT.

The rearrangement links TRBV27 to TRBJ1-2, with TRBD1 matching 8 bases. Germline V gene lookup returns CDR1 MNHEY and CDR2 SMNVEV (reference sequence). With V trimmed by 5 bases and J by 2 bases, 7 bases remained unmatched. The CDR3 has 15 amino acids. The CDR3 region has the DNA TGTGCCAGCAGTCGGACAGGGAGCTTAAACTATGGCTACACCTTC. Its translation: CASSRTGSLNYGYTF.